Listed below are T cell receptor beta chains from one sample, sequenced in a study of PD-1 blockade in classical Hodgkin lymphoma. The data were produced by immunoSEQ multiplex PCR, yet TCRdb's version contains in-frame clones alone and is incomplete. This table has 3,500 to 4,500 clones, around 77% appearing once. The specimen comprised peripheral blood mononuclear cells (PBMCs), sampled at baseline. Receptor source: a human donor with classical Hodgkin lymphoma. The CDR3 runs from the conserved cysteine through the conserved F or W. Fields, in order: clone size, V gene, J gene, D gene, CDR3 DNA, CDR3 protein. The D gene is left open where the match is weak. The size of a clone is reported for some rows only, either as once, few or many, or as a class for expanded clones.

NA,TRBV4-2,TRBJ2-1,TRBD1,TGTGCCAGCAGCCAAGCCGGGACAGGGAGATACAATGAGCAGTTCTTC,CASSQAGTGRYNEQFF
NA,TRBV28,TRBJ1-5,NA,TGTGCCAGCAGACCGGTGGGGGGGGGTGGAGATCAGCCCCAGCATTTT,CASRPVGGGGDQPQHF
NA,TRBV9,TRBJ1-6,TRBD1,TGTGCCAGCAGCGTAAGACAGGGGCATAATTCACCCCTCCACTTT,CASSVRQGHNSPLHF
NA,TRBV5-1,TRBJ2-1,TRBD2,TGCGCCAGCAGCTTGACGACTAGCGGGACCGGTGAGCAGTTCTTC,CASSLTTSGTGEQFF
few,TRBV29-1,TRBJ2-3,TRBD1,TGCAGCGTTGAAGGGACAGGGGGCCTAAACACAGATACGCAGTATTTT,CSVEGTGGLNTDTQYF
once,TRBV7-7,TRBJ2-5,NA,TGTGCTAGCAGCCCTGGAGAGACCCAGTACTTC,CASSPGETQYF
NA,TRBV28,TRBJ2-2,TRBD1,TGTGCCAGCAGTTTACTTTTAATTATGACAGGGTATCCCGGGGAGCTGTTTTTT,CASSLLLIMTGYPGELFF
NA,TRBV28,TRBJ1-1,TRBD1,TGTGCCACCATGACAGGGTGGAACACTGAAGCTTTCTTT,CATMTGWNTEAFF
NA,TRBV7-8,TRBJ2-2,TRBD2,TGTGCCAGCAGCCGTGGGACTAGCCAGAACACCGGGGAGCTGTTTTTT,CASSRGTSQNTGELFF
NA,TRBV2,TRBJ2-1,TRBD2,TGTGCCAGCAGCTATAGCGGGGCGGAGTTCTTC,CASSYSGAEFF
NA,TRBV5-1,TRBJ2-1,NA,TGCGCCAGCAGCTTGACGTCCTACAATGAGCAGTTCTTC,CASSLTSYNEQFF
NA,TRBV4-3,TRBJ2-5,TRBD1,TGCGCCAGCAGCCAAGATACAGGGGTTGAGACCCAGTACTTC,CASSQDTGVETQYF
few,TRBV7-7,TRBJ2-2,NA,TGTGCTTTGGGAGTTCACACCGGGGAGCTGTTTTTT,CALGVHTGELFF
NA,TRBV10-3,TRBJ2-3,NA,TGTGCCATCAGTGAGTCACTGATTAGCACAGATACGCAGTATTTT,CAISESLISTDTQYF